The clone carrying this T cell receptor beta chain came up once. The sample originates from a study of blood T cell repertoires in COVID-19. Only in-frame clones appear in the TCRdb table, and some are missing; sequencing was by immunoSEQ multiplex PCR. The table shows more than 350,000 clones, with approximately 87% occurring only once. Donors of Cohort 3 who recovered were those that had two negative PCRs, clearance, or symptom resolution. Germline values: CDR1 MNHEY, CDR2 SMNVEV (reference sequence). The CDR3 sequence is 14 residues long. V was pared by 6 bases and J by 8 bases, with 8 bases of the junction left unmatched.

Sequenced: PBMCs or T cells enriched from blood (not recorded which). This TCR came from a woman aged 45-59 years who had recovered from COVID-19. The V gene is TRBV27, the J gene TRBJ1-4; 8 nucleotides agree with TRBD1. DNA for the CDR3: TGTGCCAGCAGCCCGGACAGGGTTAGCGAAAAACTGTTTTTT. Its protein is CASSPDRVSEKLFF.